This is a list of T cell receptor beta chains from one sample in a study of blood T cell repertoires in COVID-19. The assay was immunoSEQ multiplex PCR, and TCRdb's table has in-frame clones only and misses some. The sample has fewer than 250,000 clones; around 86% are singletons. The sequencing input was peripheral blood. These receptors were collected from a man in his 60s with acute or convalescent COVID-19. Each CDR3 is given with its conserved first and last residue. The D gene is left open where the match is weak. Where a row states a size, it is once, few, many or the class of an expanded clone; other rows omit it.

J gene | clone size | D gene | V gene | CDR3 DNA | CDR3 protein
TRBJ1-5 | - | TRBD1 | TRBV2 | TGTGCCAGCCGAACAGGGGGGATATATCAGCCCCAGCATTTT | CASRTGGIYQPQHF
TRBJ2-7 | - | TRBD1 | TRBV19 | TGTGCCAGTTCCTGGGACAGGGGGCGGAGGTACGAGCAGTACTTC | CASSWDRGRRYEQYF
TRBJ1-4 | - | TRBD1 | TRBV12-3/TRBV12-4 | TGTGCCAGCAGATATACAGGGGTTGAAAAACTGTTTTTT | CASRYTGVEKLFF
TRBJ2-2 | - | - | TRBV7-7 | TGTGCCAGCAGCCCCGGATGGGGAGGGGGATTGAACACCGGGGAGCTGTTTTTT | CASSPGWGGGLNTGELFF
TRBJ1-2 | - | - | TRBV6-5 | TGTGCCAGCAGTCCTTTCCTCGCGGGGGACTATGGCTACACCTTC | CASSPFLAGDYGYTF
TRBJ2-7 | - | TRBD2 | TRBV20-1 | TGCAGTGCTAGTCCAGGGAGGGGTCCCTACGAGCAGTACTTC | CSASPGRGPYEQYF
TRBJ2-7 | - | - | TRBV2 | TGTGCCAGCACACCGACTTGGTTGAAGGAGCAGTACTTC | CASTPTWLKEQYF
TRBJ1-1 | - | TRBD1 | TRBV10-1 | TGCGCCAGCAGTGAGTCTAGGACAGGAAGAGGGTCGAAGGCTGAAGCTTTCTTT | CASSESRTGRGSKAEAFF
TRBJ2-1 | once | TRBD2 | TRBV5-4 | TGTGCCAGCAGCTCCGGGCCCGGGGGGTACAATGAGCAGTTCTTC | CASSSGPGGYNEQFF
TRBJ2-7 | - | - | TRBV27 | TGTGCCAGCACTCGGCGGACTGACAACGACGAGCAGTACTTC | CASTRRTDNDEQYF
TRBJ2-1 | - | TRBD2 | TRBV4-1 | TGCGCCAGCAGCCAAGAGAGCGGGGGTGCCTACAATGAGCAGTTCTTC | CASSQESGGAYNEQFF
TRBJ1-3 | - | - | TRBV5-1 | TGCGCCAGCAGCTCGACCACAAGGGGCGGATATCGCCCCTCTGGAAACACCATATATTTT | CASSSTTRGGYRPSGNTIYF
TRBJ2-1 | - | - | TRBV29-1 | TGCAGCGTTCGGGGGGCGTCCAACAATGAGCAGTTCTTC | CSVRGASNNEQFF
TRBJ2-1 | - | TRBD2 | TRBV6-2/TRBV6-3 | TGTGCCAGCAGTTACTCCCGGACTAGCGGGGGGGTCAATGAGCAGTTCTTC | CASSYSRTSGGVNEQFF
TRBJ2-1 | - | TRBD1 | TRBV5-8 | TGTGCCAGCAGAGACCGGGACAGGGGTTCCGAGGAGCAGTTCTTC | CASRDRDRGSEEQFF
TRBJ2-7 | - | TRBD1 | TRBV14 | TGTGCCAGCAGCCAAGATCGAGGGACAGGCCTGGTCGAGCAGTACTTC | CASSQDRGTGLVEQYF
TRBJ1-4 | once | - | TRBV5-1 | TGCGCCAGCAGCTTGGCCGGGGTTAATGAAAAACTGTTTTTT | CASSLAGVNEKLFF
TRBJ1-2 | few | - | TRBV3-1/TRBV3-2 | TGTGCCAGCAGCCAAGTGTCGCAGGGCGGAAGGCATGGCTACACCTTC | CASSQVSQGGRHGYTF
TRBJ1-1 | - | TRBD1 | TRBV4-3 | TGCGCCAGCAGCCAAGTGGGGACAGGTGGAGCTTTCTTT | CASSQVGTGGAFF
TRBJ1-5 | - | - | TRBV7-9 | TGTGCCAGCAGCTTAGGCCGGGGGGCTCGTCAGCCCCAGCATTTT | CASSLGRGARQPQHF
TRBJ2-1 | - | - | TRBV10-3 | TGTGCCATCAGTGAGTCGGGGCGGGGCCTATTTGGGCAGTTCTTC | CAISESGRGLFGQFF
TRBJ1-5 | - | - | TRBV6-6 | TGTGCCAGCAGCCGAGGGGACATTAGCAATCAGCCCCAGCATTTT | CASSRGDISNQPQHF
TRBJ1-1 | - | TRBD1 | TRBV3-1/TRBV3-2 | TGTGCCAGCAGCCAAGGGACAGGTTGGCGGCGTACTGAAGCTTTCTTT | CASSQGTGWRRTEAFF
TRBJ2-1 | - | TRBD2 | TRBV5-1 | TGCGCCACCGCCCGGAGCGGGGGGGACAATGAGCAGTTCTTC | CATARSGGDNEQFF
TRBJ2-1 | - | - | TRBV20-1 | TGCAGTGCCCCTTGGCACAATGAGCAGTTCTTC | CSAPWHNEQFF
TRBJ2-5 | - | - | TRBV3-1/TRBV3-2 | TGTGCCAGCAGCCAAGATCCCCCCCGGGGGGCGGGAGAGACCCAGTACTTC | CASSQDPPRGAGETQYF
TRBJ2-7 | - | TRBD1 | TRBV3-1/TRBV3-2 | TGTGCCAGCAGCCAAGTATCCCAATGGACAGGGCGGTACGAGCAGTACTTC | CASSQVSQWTGRYEQYF
TRBJ2-1 | - | - | TRBV7-9 | TGTACGATAGGGGGAAAGCTATCCTACAATGAGCAGTTCTTC | CTIGGKLSYNEQFF
TRBJ2-7 | - | - | TRBV9 | TGTGCCAGCAGCGCCGCGGGATACTTCGGCGAGCAGTACTTC | CASSAAGYFGEQYF
TRBJ1-6 | - | TRBD1 | TRBV7-2 | TGTGCCAGCAGCTTTGCGGGACAGGGCCGTTCACCCCTCCACTTT | CASSFAGQGRSPLHF
TRBJ1-1 | - | - | TRBV6-5 | TGTGCCAGCACCGCCCCTGGGAGGAACACTGAAGCTTTCTTT | CASTAPGRNTEAFF
TRBJ2-1 | few | TRBD1 | TRBV19 | TGTGCCAGTAGTGGGGGGGACAGGGGCTCCTACAATGAGCAGTTCTTC | CASSGGDRGSYNEQFF
TRBJ1-5 | - | - | TRBV20-1 | TGCAGTGCTAGTAACTTAAGGACCACTCAGGGTTTTGATAGCAATCAGCCCCAGCATTTT | CSASNLRTTQGFDSNQPQHF
TRBJ2-2 | few | - | TRBV23-1 | TGCGCCAGCCGCCGAACTATCGCGAACACCGGGGAGCTGTTTTTT | CASRRTIANTGELFF
TRBJ2-2 | - | TRBD2 | TRBV2 | TGTGCCAGCAGGTGGACTAGCGGGAGCACCGGGGAGCTGTTTTTT | CASRWTSGSTGELFF
TRBJ2-3 | - | TRBD2 | TRBV3-1/TRBV3-2 | TGTGCCAGCAGCCACGCGGGGGGGTCTAGCACAGATACGCAGTATTTT | CASSHAGGSSTDTQYF
TRBJ2-1 | - | TRBD1 | TRBV11-3 | TGTGCCAGCAGCCTCTCAGGGGGTGAGCAGTTCTTC | CASSLSGGEQFF
TRBJ1-1 | - | - | TRBV5-1 | TGCGCCAGCAGCCACGGGAACGCTGAAGCTTTCTTT | CASSHGNAEAFF
TRBJ2-1 | - | TRBD1 | TRBV9 | TGTGCCAGCAGCGCCGTTAGACAGGGATTGCCGTACAATGAGCAGTTCTTC | CASSAVRQGLPYNEQFF
TRBJ1-5 | few | TRBD1 | TRBV2 | TGTGCCAGCATCGACGACAGGGAGAGCAATCAGCCCCAGCATTTT | CASIDDRESNQPQHF
TRBJ2-5 | - | TRBD1 | TRBV5-4 | TGTGCCAGCAGCCAAGCCCCCGGGACAGCGAATGTGGCCCAGTACTTC | CASSQAPGTANVAQYF
TRBJ1-3 | - | TRBD1 | TRBV6-6 | TGTGCCAGCAGTCCAGGGGGCTCTGGAAACACCATATATTTT | CASSPGGSGNTIYF
TRBJ2-1 | - | - | TRBV24-1 | TGTGCCACCAGTGATAAGGGGGGGAATGAGCAGTTCTTC | CATSDKGGNEQFF
TRBJ1-1 | once | - | TRBV7-9 | TGTGCCAGCAGCTTGGGGGCAGGGATGGTTGAAGCTTTCTTT | CASSLGAGMVEAFF
TRBJ2-2 | - | TRBD2 | TRBV10-2 | TGCGCCAGCCAAGGACTAGCGGGGAACACCGGGGAGCTGTTTTTT | CASQGLAGNTGELFF
TRBJ2-3 | - | TRBD2 | TRBV7-9 | TGTGCCAGCAGCACAACCCGGGGGGGCGCAGATACGCAGTATTTT | CASSTTRGGADTQYF
TRBJ1-1 | - | TRBD1 | TRBV6-2/TRBV6-3 | TGTGCCAGCAGTCCCCGACGGACAGGGGCGACCGCGAACACTGAAGCTTTCTTT | CASSPRRTGATANTEAFF
TRBJ2-7 | - | - | TRBV12-3/TRBV12-4 | TGTGCCAGCAGCCCAATTTTGTACGAGCAGTACTTC | CASSPILYEQYF